The 25 T cell receptor beta chains given below trace back to one sample, sequenced in a study of blood T cell repertoires in COVID-19. The repertoire was sequenced with immunoSEQ multiplex PCR; TCRdb's copy has only in-frame clones and lacks some. The repertoire holds some 700,000 clones, with 90% as singletons. The sequencing input was peripheral blood. Receptors originate from a woman under 30 with acute or convalescent COVID-19.

The chain employs TRBV11-2 and TRBJ2-1; 9 bases line up with TRBD1. The CDR3 length is 15 residues. Germline V gives CDR1 SGHAT, CDR2 FQNNGV. The V segment lost 4 bases and the J segment 7 bases; nucleotides outside the gene matches: 8. DNA of the CDR3: TGTGCCAGCAGCTCCCGGGACAGGGATTGGAATGAGCAGTTCTTC. Protein sequence: CASSSRDRDWNEQFF.

V gene TRBV12-5 combines with J gene TRBJ2-3, with TRBD2 matching 10 bases. V gave up 3 bases and J gave up 1 base; unmatched junction bases: 1. Germline V lookup: CDR1 LGHNT, CDR2 FRNRAP. There are 15 residues in the CDR3. In DNA, the CDR3 is TGTGCTAGTGGTTTTACTAGCGGGGGCACAGATACGCAGTATTTT. The encoded protein is CASGFTSGGTDTQYF.

The count of this clone is one. The CDR3 DNA is TGCGCCAGCAGCCAAGATTACCAGGGGGTTTTTCGAAGTTCGTCACCAATCTATGGCTACACCTTC. It specifies CASSQDYQGVFRSSSPIYGYTF. J is TRBJ1-2 and V is TRBV4-1, with TRBD1 matching over 7 bases. Looked up from germline, CDR1 is MGHRA and CDR2 is YSYEKL. The CDR3 consists of 22 residues. V was clipped by 0 bases and J by 4 bases; unmatched bases: 26.

This chain uses TRBV5-8 with TRBJ2-4; TRBD1 aligns across 7 bases. Losses at the gene ends were 10 bases for V and 0 bases for J; bases not matched to a gene: 19. CDR3 length: 18 amino acids. Germline V gene data show CDR1 as SGHTS and CDR2 as YDEGEE. CDR3 sequence: CAFAAGGQQLLAKNIQYF. DNA for the CDR3: TGTGCCTTCGCGGCAGGGGGACAGCAACTACTAGCCAAAAACATTCAGTACTTC.

This chain joins TRBV4-1 and TRBJ1-1; the D gene is possibly TRBD1 (5 bases). Between the trimmed V and J ends, which lost 8 bases and 4 bases, there was a span of 17 bases. The CDR3 length is 14 residues. Germline-derived CDR1 and CDR2 are MGHRA and YSYEKL. In DNA, the CDR3 is TGCGCCAGCGTCCAATATCAGGGAAGCACTGAAGCTTTCTTT. Translation: CASVQYQGSTEAFF.

The CDR3 DNA reads as TGTGCCAGCAGCGTAGAGACCCATGGCCGCGGCGGGCACCACTCTAATGAGCAGTTCTTC. Its translation is CASSVETHGRGGHHSNEQFF. The rearrangement links TRBV9 to TRBJ2-1; a weak D match, TRBD2 (5 bases). Germline lookup yields CDR1 SGDLS and CDR2 YYNGEE. The V end lost 0 bases, the J end lost 7 bases, and 29 bases lay between the germline ends. This CDR3 spans 20 amino acids.

J is TRBJ2-3 and V is TRBV6-1, with 7 positions matching TRBD2. The CDR3 is 16 residues long. The V segment lost 2 bases and the J segment 0 bases; nucleotides outside the gene matches: 5. The germline gives CDR1 MNHNS, CDR2 SASEGT. The CDR3 DNA reads TGTGCCAGCAGTGAACAAGCGGGAAGTAGCACAGATACGCAGTATTTT. Its translation is CASSEQAGSSTDTQYF.

The chain links TRBV29-1 to TRBJ1-6; D is ambiguous. Trimming removed 4 bases at V and 10 bases at J, with 14 bases between. Germline values: CDR1 SQVTM, CDR2 ANQGSEA. The CDR3 is made up of 13 amino acids. The CDR3 region has the DNA TGCAGCGTTGGGATCGGGGAAGGGTCACCCCTCCACTTT. Protein: CSVGIGEGSPLHF.

This chain uses TRBV6-1 with TRBJ2-1; D gene uncertain. Germline CDR1 is MNHNS and CDR2 is SASEGT. CDR3 length: 13 amino acids. The ends were cut back, 3 bases at V and 9 bases at J, with 12 bases in the middle. The CDR3 nucleotides are TGTGCCAGCAGTGATTTATTAAACGGTGAGCAGTTCTTC. Amino acid sequence: CASSDLLNGEQFF.

The chain recombines TRBV7-2 with TRBJ2-7, with D possibly matching TRBD1 (6 bases). Per the germline V gene, CDR1 is SGHTA and CDR2 is FQGNSA. This CDR3 spans 15 amino acids. V was pared by 6 bases and J by 0 bases, with 15 bases between. As DNA, the CDR3 is TGTGCCAGCAGACCCAGGGGCTGGAGCTCCTACGAGCAGTACTTC. Translated, it gives CASRPRGWSSYEQYF.

The chain is built from TRBV5-1 and TRBJ1-6; D is ambiguous. Germline lookup yields CDR1 SGHRS and CDR2 YFSETQ. The ends were cut back, 0 bases at V and 8 bases at J, with 18 bases in the middle. The CDR3 has 17 residues. The DNA of the CDR3 is TGCGCCAGCAGCTTGGCCGTCGGAGGGTCGACCTATTCACCCCTCCACTTT. This encodes CASSLAVGGSTYSPLHF. Full variable domain (missing parts from reference TRBV5-1 and TRBJ1-6): KAGVTQTPRYLIKTRGQQVTLSCSPISGHRSVSWYQQTPGQGLQFLFEYFSETQRNKGNFPGRFSGRQFSNSRSEMNVSTLELGDSALYLCASSLAVGGSTYSPLHFGNGTRLTVT.

The rearrangement links TRBV27 to TRBJ2-3, with 10 bases lining up with TRBD2. Germline values: CDR1 MNHEY, CDR2 SMNVEV (reference sequence). Trimming at V came to 5 bases and at J to 1 base, leaving 6 bases not matched to a gene. This CDR3 contains 16 residues. CDR3 region: CASSRFSGGRTDTQYF. For the CDR3, the DNA is TGTGCCAGCAGTCGATTTAGCGGGGGGCGCACAGATACGCAGTATTTT.

This clone appeared once. This chain links TRBV2 with TRBJ2-5, with 7 bases lining up with TRBD1. This CDR3 region has 16 residues. With V trimmed by 4 bases and J by 1 base, 9 bases remained unmatched. Germline CDR1 and CDR2: SNHLY and FYNNEI. CDR3 in amino acids: CASSVGNRGTQETQYF. For the CDR3, the DNA is TGTGCCAGCAGTGTGGGGAACAGGGGAACCCAAGAGACCCAGTACTTC.

This clone was detected only once. This rearrangement joins TRBV27 to TRBJ2-7; 7 nucleotides match TRBD1. The CDR3 loop spans 12 amino acids. Trimming at V came to 7 bases and at J to 5 bases, leaving 5 bases not matched to a gene. The germline gives CDR1 MNHEY, CDR2 SMNVEV (reference sequence). The CDR3 sequence is CASTDRLNEQYF. The CDR3 coding sequence is TGTGCCAGCACGGACAGGCTAAACGAGCAGTACTTC.

This clone came up once. The chain carries TRBV7-2 and TRBJ2-3; D perhaps matches TRBD2 (6 bases). Deletions cut 1 base from V and 5 bases from J, with 13 bases between. This CDR3 spans 15 amino acids. The germline V gene encodes CDR1 SGHTA and CDR2 FQGNSA. The CDR3 spells CASSLEYSGRDTQYF. CDR3 sequence (DNA): TGTGCCAGCAGCTTAGAGTATAGCGGACGAGATACGCAGTATTTT. The variable domain in full, completed from reference TRBV7-2 and TRBJ2-3, reads GAGVSQSPSNKVTEKGKDVELRCDPISGHTALYWYRQSLGQGLEFLIYFQGNSAPDKSGLPSDRFSAERTGGSVSTLTIQRTQQEDSAVYLCASSLEYSGRDTQYFGPGTRLTVL.

The CDR3, as DNA: TGTGCCAGCACCGGCGGTTGGGCCGGGGAGCTGTTTTTT. Its protein is CASTGGWAGELFF. The chain joins TRBV6-5 to TRBJ2-2, with D hard to call. CDR1 is MNHEY and CDR2 is SVGAGI in the germline V gene. V was trimmed by 7 bases and J by 6 bases, leaving 12 bases between them. The CDR3 contains 13 residues.

The table lists this clone with a few counts. This CDR3 is CASSKETGGSGTEAFF. The DNA for the CDR3 is TGTGCCAGCAGCAAAGAGACAGGGGGTTCGGGGACTGAAGCTTTCTTT. V is TRBV2 and J is TRBJ1-1; 9 nucleotides agree with TRBD1. The V gene end was trimmed by 6 bases and the J gene end by 5 bases; junction bases not matched to a gene: 13. Germline lookup yields CDR1 SNHLY and CDR2 FYNNEI. This CDR3 is built from 16 residues.

The V call is TRBV7-2, the J call TRBJ2-7; the match to TRBD2 covers 14 bases. The CDR3 has 17 amino acids. Germline V gene data show CDR1 as SGHTA and CDR2 as FQGNSA. V was pared by 5 bases and J by 0 bases, with 6 bases of the junction left unmatched. The chain's CDR3 is CASSRKTSGGASYEQYF. CDR3 sequence (DNA): TGTGCCAGCAGCCGTAAGACTAGCGGGGGGGCCTCCTACGAGCAGTACTTC.

The chain employs TRBV2 and TRBJ1-1; D is unclear. The CDR3 is made up of 13 amino acids. CDR1 is SNHLY, CDR2 FYNNEI, per germline. The V end was cut by 0 bases, the J end by 8 bases, with 10 bases between. CDR3 DNA: TGTGCCAGCAGTGAAGCGCGACACCCCGAAGCTTTCTTT. Translation gives CASSEARHPEAFF.

The chain is built from TRBV15 and TRBJ1-1, with D hard to call. Deletions cut 6 bases from V and 1 base from J, with 9 bases between. Germline CDR1 and CDR2: LNHNV and YYDKDF (reference sequence). This CDR3 is 13 amino acids long. CDR3 in amino acids: CATREVTNTEAFF. The DNA for the CDR3 is TGTGCCACCAGGGAGGTTACGAACACTGAAGCTTTCTTT.

The J gene is TRBJ2-6, the V gene TRBV19; D is possibly TRBD1 (5 bases). Germline CDR1 LNHDA, CDR2 SQIVND (reference sequence). V was trimmed by 5 bases and J by 0 bases, leaving 8 bases between them. The CDR3 is made up of 15 amino acids. CDR3 coding DNA: TGTGCCAGTAGTCTTAGGGGCTCTGGGGCCAACGTCCTGACTTTC. This gives the protein CASSLRGSGANVLTF.

This clone has just a few counts. This chain links TRBV6-5 with TRBJ1-1; D is ambiguous. The CDR3 has 16 residues. V lost 0 bases and J 2 bases, leaving 13 bases between the germline ends. Germline V lookup: CDR1 MNHEY, CDR2 SVGAGI. The CDR3 spells CASSYSFQASNTEAFF. CDR3 DNA: TGTGCCAGCAGTTACTCATTCCAGGCAAGCAACACTGAAGCTTTCTTT.

A note on this clone: In the same sample, other DNA sequences code for this CDR3. V is TRBV18 and J is TRBJ1-2; TRBD1 is a possible D gene (6 bases). Looked up from germline, CDR1 is KGHSH and CDR2 is LQKENI. Trimming cost V 2 bases and J 0 bases, with 7 bases left between them. This CDR3 has 14 residues. CDR3 sequence: CASSPNRANYGYTF. The DNA of the CDR3 is TGTGCCAGCTCACCAAACAGGGCTAACTATGGCTACACCTTC.

The chain has TRBV27 and TRBJ1-2; TRBD1 matches 8 bases. The germline V gene encodes CDR1 MNHEY and CDR2 SMNVEV (reference sequence). Germline trimming cut 3 bases from V and 4 bases from J; bases unmatched to any gene: 4. The CDR3 runs 14 residues. The CDR3 here is CASSFNTGGYGYTF. CDR3 DNA: TGTGCCAGCAGTTTCAACACAGGGGGCTATGGCTACACCTTC.

The chain has TRBV2 and TRBJ1-2; no definite D call. Trimming pared 8 bases from V and 6 bases from J, leaving 19 bases between. Looked up from germline, CDR1 is SNHLY and CDR2 is FYNNEI. This CDR3 contains 14 residues. The DNA for the CDR3 is TGTGCCAGCGGGTCAGAAACCGGGAGACATGGCTACACCTTC. The encoded protein is CASGSETGRHGYTF.